This TCR beta chain emerged from a study of beta chain features in type 1 diabetes. Notes on the study in general: People with Type 1 diabetes carried modestly yet significantly shorter TCRB CDR3s in all four CD4+ subsets.

Reverse transcribing all isolated RNA meant expressed TCRB transcripts were sequenced. The assay was immunoSEQ multiplex PCR, and TCRdb's table has in-frame clones only and misses some. The data hold 350,000 to 450,000 clones, with over 10% observed a single time. This clone was counted a few times. The antigen is unknown. The CDR3 spans 14 residues. The V gene's germline CDR1 is KGHSH and CDR2 LQKENI. V was pared by 2 bases and J by 0 bases, with 5 bases between. The source of this sequence is a young woman with type 1 diabetes. The sample taken for sequencing was naive CD4+ T cells from blood. This chain joins TRBV18 and TRBJ2-1; D unclear. The CDR3 DNA sequence: TGTGCCAGCTCACCATTTAGCTCCTACAATGAGCAGTTCTTC. This codes for CASSPFSSYNEQFF.